A single sample is the source of the 17 T cell receptor beta chains below, sequenced in a study of PD-1 blockade in classical Hodgkin lymphoma. Sample time point: newly diagnosed, previously untreated cHL patient sample. Purification of CD4+ T cells from thawed PBMCs was performed via magnetic negative selection. TCRdb's table, derived via immunoSEQ multiplex PCR, lists solely in-frame clones and lacks some. Here the sample spans around 30,000 clones, 80% to 90% being singletons. The sample consisted of CD4+ T cells from blood. These receptors were taken from a human donor with classical Hodgkin lymphoma.

This rearrangement joins TRBV11-1 to TRBJ2-7; D call uncertain. The CDR3 loop spans 15 amino acids. V lost 0 bases, J lost 2 bases, and 11 bases lay in between. Per the germline V gene, CDR1 is SGHAT and CDR2 is FQDESV (reference sequence). The CDR3 loop reads CASSLAPSRAYEQYF. For the CDR3, the DNA is TGTGCCAGCAGCTTAGCGCCCTCGCGAGCCTACGAGCAGTACTTC.

V is TRBV7-9 and J is TRBJ2-3, with a tentative D call TRBD2 (6 bases). The V and J ends lost 7 bases and 4 bases respectively, with 15 bases between them. There are 14 residues in the CDR3. The germline V gene encodes CDR1 SEHNR and CDR2 FQNEAQ (reference sequence). This CDR3 reads CASTTGGPADTQYF. The CDR3 DNA reads TGTGCCAGCACCACTGGAGGGCCCGCAGATACGCAGTATTTT.

The chain combines TRBV5-1 with TRBJ1-5; the D gene is possibly TRBD1 (5 bases). The CDR3 length is 14 residues. Germline values: CDR1 SGHRS, CDR2 YFSETQ. V shed 5 bases and J shed 4 bases, with 13 bases lying between them. Written as DNA, the CDR3 is TGCGCCAGCAGGGAGGGGCCCAGTAATCAGCCCCAGCATTTT. Protein: CASREGPSNQPQHF.

The rearrangement links TRBV7-7 to TRBJ2-2, with 8 bases that match TRBD1. Germline CDR1 and CDR2: SSHAT and FNYEAQ (reference sequence). V shed 5 bases, J shed 1 base, and the junction held 3 bases outside the gene matches. The length of the CDR3 is 15 residues. The CDR3 DNA is TGTGCCAGCAGCACGGGGACAGGGAACACCGGGGAGCTGTTTTTT. Encoded protein: CASSTGTGNTGELFF.

The rearrangement uses TRBV28 and TRBJ1-5; D remains ambiguous. Trimming took off 6 bases at V and 3 bases at J, with 12 bases between the two ends. This CDR3 comprises 14 residues. The germline gives CDR1 MDHEN, CDR2 SYDVKM. CDR3 DNA sequence: TGTGCCAGCAGCCCCGGGATTCACAATCAGCCCCAGCATTTT. The encoded protein is CASSPGIHNQPQHF.

In its sample, this clone was seen once. The CDR3 DNA is TGTGCCAGCAGCTTACAGGGGGCGCGGGACTATGGCTACACCTTC. Residues: CASSLQGARDYGYTF. The V and J genes are TRBV5-6 and TRBJ1-2, with 9 bases lining up with TRBD1. In germline, CDR1 is SGHDT, CDR2 YYEEEE. The CDR3 has 15 amino acids. V lost 2 bases, J lost 3 bases, and 5 bases stayed unmatched.

The genes are TRBV5-1 and TRBJ2-1; 10 positions match TRBD2. Per the germline V gene, CDR1 is SGHRS and CDR2 is YFSETQ. The trim removed 0 bases at V and 6 bases at J, leaving 3 bases unmatched. The CDR3 totals 15 residues. In nucleotides, the CDR3 is TGCGCCAGCAGCTTGGTGCCTAGCGGGAGCAATGAGCAGTTCTTC. Translating it yields CASSLVPSGSNEQFF.

The rearrangement links TRBV6-5 to TRBJ2-3; D possibly corresponds to TRBD1 (6 bases). Germline-derived CDR1 and CDR2 are MNHEY and SVGAGI. Trimming took off 5 bases at V and 1 base at J, with 13 bases between the two ends. There are 15 residues in the CDR3. In DNA form, the CDR3 reads TGTGCCAGCAGTCCGCAGGGGAGCGGCACAGATACGCAGTATTTT. Its translation is CASSPQGSGTDTQYF.

The chain has TRBV2 and TRBJ2-5, with TRBD1 matching 12 bases. The J call could be wrong; TRBJ2-7 is a better fit for the DNA end. Per the germline V gene, CDR1 is SNHLY and CDR2 is FYNNEI. The CDR3 is made up of 17 amino acids. CDR3 amino acids: CASSEWGQGARLDEQYF. The DNA of the CDR3 is TGTGCCAGCAGTGAATGGGGACAGGGGGCGCGACTAGACGAGCAGTACTTC.

The CDR3 coding sequence is TGTGCCAGTAGTGGGACAGGGGGCGTCGAGCAGTACTTC. Its protein is CASSGTGGVEQYF. The chain links TRBV19 to TRBJ2-7; 12 positions agree with TRBD1. CDR3 length: 13 residues. Looked up from germline, CDR1 is LNHDA and CDR2 is SQIVND (reference sequence). The junction had 2 bases not matched to a gene; V was cut back by 5 bases and J by 6 bases.

The chain has TRBV18 and TRBJ2-6, with 8 bases lining up with TRBD2. V trimming: 4 bases; J trimming: 0 bases; junction bases outside the gene matches: 5. Per germline, CDR1 KGHSH and CDR2 LQKENI. This CDR3 spans 17 amino acids. The CDR3, as DNA: TGTGCCAGCTCACTCGGGACTAGTACCTCTGGGGCCAACGTCCTGACTTTC. Its translation is CASSLGTSTSGANVLTF.

The gene calls are TRBV4-1 and TRBJ1-1; weak D call: TRBD1 (6 bases). Germline CDR1 reads MGHRA; CDR2 reads YSYEKL. CDR3 length: 16 amino acids. V was pared by 1 base and J by 5 bases, with 17 bases between. The CDR3 DNA sequence: TGCGCCAGCAGCCAAGGGCCCGGGGGGGCTTGGACTGAAGCTTTCTTT. Its protein is CASSQGPGGAWTEAFF.

The chain uses TRBV7-2 and TRBJ2-5, with 7 bases aligning to TRBD2. V lost 0 bases, J lost 5 bases, and 0 bases stayed unmatched. Per the germline V gene, CDR1 is SGHTA and CDR2 is FQGNSA. This CDR3 is 13 amino acids long. CDR3 sequence reads: CASSLAGGETQYF. DNA for the CDR3: TGTGCCAGCAGCTTAGCGGGGGGGGAGACCCAGTACTTC.

This chain links TRBV4-3 with TRBJ2-6, with D unclear. Trimming left V 1 base short and J 4 bases short, with 14 bases between. The V gene's germline CDR1 is LGHNA and CDR2 YSLEER. CDR3 length: 17 residues. CDR3 coding DNA: TGCGCCAGCAGCCAAGGGACCGTTACCTCCGGGGCCAACGTCCTGACTTTC. Its translation: CASSQGTVTSGANVLTF.

The chain joins TRBV7-9 to TRBJ2-3; D is possibly TRBD1 (6 bases). The CDR3 spans 15 residues. Germline V gives CDR1 SEHNR, CDR2 FQNEAQ (reference sequence). V lost 3 bases and J 3 bases, leaving 13 bases between the germline ends. The CDR3 protein is CASSFQTGRTDTQYF. CDR3 DNA sequence: TGTGCCAGCAGCTTCCAAACAGGGAGAACAGATACGCAGTATTTT.

The J gene is TRBJ2-5, the V gene TRBV6-1, with D possibly being TRBD1 (6 bases). Per the germline V gene, CDR1 is MNHNS and CDR2 is SASEGT. V was pared by 5 bases and J by 0 bases, with 13 bases between. This CDR3 region has 15 residues. The CDR3 nucleotides read TGTGCCAGCAGTCGTGAGACAGGCTACCAAGAGACCCAGTACTTC. As protein: CASSRETGYQETQYF.

V gene TRBV7-2 combines with J gene TRBJ2-3; TRBD1 aligns across 9 bases. V lost 11 bases, J lost 2 bases, and 5 bases stayed unmatched. The CDR3 is made up of 13 amino acids. The V gene's germline CDR1 is SGHTA and CDR2 FQGNSA. Here the CDR3 reads CACGQGTTDTQYF. Here the CDR3 DNA reads TGTGCCTGCGGACAGGGGACCACAGATACGCAGTATTTT.